What follows describes a single T cell receptor (beta chain). Antigen: not known. RNA transcripts were the template for amplifying TCR beta CDR3 regions. The TCR CDR3 first-round RT-PCR relied on the HTBI primer set. One entry per CDR3 protein results from TCRdb running MiXCR on the multiplex PCR reads. Counted here are some 380,000 distinct CDR3 sequences, about 14% occurring once; the ten biggest clones make up about 20%. This CDR3 region has 16 residues. Germline V gene lookup returns CDR1 MNHNS and CDR2 SASEGT. Trimming removed 0 bases from V and 4 bases from J; junction bases left unmatched: 5. The data belong to a study of T cells in Graves' hyperthyroidism and ophthalmopathy. The study's findings and limits: Blood also carried most thyroid clonotypes expanded above 0.001.

The diagnostic basis comprised clinical symptoms, serum thyroxine and TRAb, thyroid ultrasound and orbital computed tomography. First hyperthyroidism diagnosis is when the blood sample was obtained, before any ophthalmopathy symptoms. Out of 10 ml of fresh peripheral blood came the PBMCs. This receptor was taken from a young man with Graves' hyperthyroidism that later progressed to Graves' ophthalmopathy. Material: blood. The chain employs TRBV6-1 and TRBJ2-2, with TRBD2 identical over 7 bases. CDR3 sequence reads: CASSEARTRVTGELFF. For the CDR3, the DNA is TGTGCCAGCAGTGAAGCGCGGACTAGGGTCACCGGGGAGCTGTTTTTT.